These T cell receptor beta chains were read from a single sample in a study of spatial heterogeneity in lung cancer. TCRdb independently ran MiXCR on the 5' RACE reads; one entry per CDR3 protein. This table has roughly 120,000 distinct CDR3 sequences, 9.5% to 15% appearing once. The sequenced sample was PBMCs, obtained at follow-up. The receptor set was obtained from a male donor with early-stage non-small cell lung cancer. The CDR3 runs from the conserved cysteine through the conserved F or W. The D gene is left open where the match is weak. Size is omitted from some rows. Given values are once, few, many or a class for expanded clones.

J gene,CDR3 length,D gene,clone size,V gene,CDR3 DNA,CDR3 protein
TRBJ1-2,16,NA,few,TRBV4-1,TGCGCCAGCAGCCAAGATCGCGGGGACACTTTCAGGGGCTACACCTTC,CASSQDRGDTFRGYTF
TRBJ1-5,13,NA,NA,TRBV20-1,TGCAGTGCTACCGTGGCGGGCAATCAGCCCCAGCATTTT,CSATVAGNQPQHF
TRBJ1-5,17,NA,many,TRBV6-2/TRBV6-3,TGTGCCAGCAGCACGGGACTTTGGCAGTACCTCCGTGGGACCCAGCATTTT,CASSTGLWQYLRGTQHF
TRBJ1-2,11,NA,NA,TRBV20-1,TGCAGTGCTCTTAACACGAATGGCTACACCTTC,CSALNTNGYTF
TRBJ2-1,16,NA,few,TRBV4-3,TGCGCCAGCAGCCAAGATCCGGCGCCCCCGTACAATGAGCAGTTCTTC,CASSQDPAPPYNEQFF
TRBJ2-5,12,NA,many,TRBV12-3/TRBV12-4,TGTGCCAGCAGTCGGGGTGGAGAGACCCAGTACTTC,CASSRGGETQYF
TRBJ2-7,13,NA,few,TRBV18,TGTGCCAGCTCATCGGGACGGACCTACGAGCAGTACTTC,CASSSGRTYEQYF
TRBJ2-4,19,TRBD2,NA,TRBV28,TGTGCCAGCAGTCCTAAGACTAGCGGCTATACTCTAGCCAAAAACATTCAGTACTTC,CASSPKTSGYTLAKNIQYF
TRBJ2-1,13,NA,NA,TRBV15,TGTGCCACCAGCACGGTACCGCACAATGAGCAGTTCTTC,CATSTVPHNEQFF
TRBJ1-4,13,NA,many,TRBV10-3,TGTGCCACCCGGAGAACAGAGGGTGAAAAACTGTTTTTT,CATRRTEGEKLFF
TRBJ1-1,15,NA,few,TRBV20-1,TGCAGTGCTAAGGCGGAAGGAAGGGGAAACACTGAAGCTTTCTTT,CSAKAEGRGNTEAFF
TRBJ2-2,16,NA,many,TRBV7-9,TGTGCCAGCAGCTTATCCTCCTCGAGATCCACCGGGGAGCTGTTTTTT,CASSLSSSRSTGELFF
TRBJ1-1,14,TRBD1,few,TRBV5-1,TGCGCCAGCAGCTCCGGACAGGGTAACACTGAAGCTTTCTTT,CASSSGQGNTEAFF
TRBJ1-1,16,NA,NA,TRBV5-6,TGTGCCAGCAGCTTCGAGAGGGGGGTAATGAACACTGAAGCTTTCTTT,CASSFERGVMNTEAFF
TRBJ2-7,11,NA,many,TRBV5-4,TGTGCCAGCAGCAAAGACACCGAGCAGTACTTC,CASSKDTEQYF
TRBJ2-1,14,NA,few,TRBV10-3,TGTGCCATCAGTGAGTTACAGGGTACTAATGAGCAGTTCTTC,CAISELQGTNEQFF
TRBJ1-6,13,TRBD1,few,TRBV18,TGTGCCAGTTCGGGACAGGCAAATTCACCCCTCCACTTT,CASSGQANSPLHF
TRBJ2-3,12,NA,NA,TRBV7-2,TGTGCCAGCAGCTTTGTCACAGATACGCAGTATTTT,CASSFVTDTQYF
TRBJ1-1,15,NA,many,TRBV11-3,TGTGCCAGCAGGTTAAGTCAGGGTGAGAACACTGAAGCTTTCTTT,CASRLSQGENTEAFF
TRBJ1-1,12,NA,many,TRBV6-5,TGTGCCAGCAGTTACTCTACCGGCGAAGCTTTCTTT,CASSYSTGEAFF
TRBJ2-5,14,NA,NA,TRBV12-3/TRBV12-4,TGTGCCAGCAGTTTTCGGGCTGGAAAAGAGACCCAGTACTTC,CASSFRAGKETQYF
TRBJ2-3,15,TRBD1,many,TRBV7-3,TGTGCCAGCAGCCCCGGGACAGGAAGAGGAGATACGCAGTATTTT,CASSPGTGRGDTQYF
TRBJ1-6,15,NA,NA,TRBV27,TGTGCCAGCAGTTTGGAGGGGGGCAAGGATTCACCCCTCCACTTT,CASSLEGGKDSPLHF
TRBJ2-3,14,NA,few,TRBV28,TGTGCCAGCAGTTTGCCAGGTGGGGGAGATACGCAGTATTTT,CASSLPGGGDTQYF
TRBJ1-6,13,NA,NA,TRBV12-3/TRBV12-4,TGTGCCAGCGGAGGGTCCTATAATTCACCCCTCCACTTT,CASGGSYNSPLHF
TRBJ2-7,15,TRBD1,many,TRBV29-1,TGCAGCGTTGAAAGCTGGGACAGGGGGCGCGACGAGCAGTACTTC,CSVESWDRGRDEQYF
TRBJ2-3,14,NA,NA,TRBV19,TGTGCCAGTAGTTGGGGTCTACAGGCAGATACGCAGTATTTT,CASSWGLQADTQYF
TRBJ2-7,15,NA,NA,TRBV9,TGTGCCAGCAGCCCATCCGGGACAAGTTCCTACGAGCAGTACTTC,CASSPSGTSSYEQYF
TRBJ2-2,14,TRBD1,NA,TRBV28,TGTGCCAGCAGGGGACAGGGGGCGACCGGGGAGCTGTTTTTT,CASRGQGATGELFF
TRBJ1-2,14,NA,NA,TRBV3-1,TGTGCCAGCAGCTTGAAAACGGATAACTATGGCTACACCTTC,CASSLKTDNYGYTF
TRBJ2-7,15,TRBD2,NA,TRBV4-1,TGCGCCAGCAGCAGAGGTATGACTAGCTTTCTCGAGCAGTACTTC,CASSRGMTSFLEQYF
TRBJ2-2,14,NA,many,TRBV24-1,TGTGCCACCAGTGAGCCTGGAGACACCGGGGAGCTGTTTTTT,CATSEPGDTGELFF
TRBJ2-7,15,TRBD1,few,TRBV4-1,TGCGCCAGCAGCCCCCGGACAGGGGGGACCTACGAGCAGTACTTC,CASSPRTGGTYEQYF
TRBJ2-1,14,NA,many,TRBV7-2,TGTGCCAGCAGCCGAATGACAGCGTACAATGAGCAGTTCTTC,CASSRMTAYNEQFF
TRBJ2-7,12,NA,NA,TRBV7-9,TGTGCCAGCAGCCCGACCTACAACGAGCAGTACTTC,CASSPTYNEQYF
TRBJ1-1,11,NA,few,TRBV6-6,TGTGCCAGCAGGGAGGGGACCTCAGCTTTCTTT,CASREGTSAFF
TRBJ1-5,16,NA,many,TRBV20-1,TGCAGTGCTAGTCGTGGGGGCCTAGGTAGCAATCAGCCCCAGCATTTT,CSASRGGLGSNQPQHF
TRBJ1-1,13,NA,NA,TRBV10-3,TGTGCCATCAAAGGGTCAGGGACCACTGAAGCTTTCTTT,CAIKGSGTTEAFF
TRBJ1-6,13,NA,few,TRBV18,TGTGCCAGCTCACCAACCAGGGGTTCACCCCTCCACTTT,CASSPTRGSPLHF
TRBJ1-4,14,NA,NA,TRBV19,TGTGCCAGTTGTCCGGGCGCAACTAATGAAAAACTGTTTTTT,CASCPGATNEKLFF
TRBJ2-7,13,NA,many,TRBV6-5,TGTGCCAGCCGAACCGGGGCCCGGTACGAGCAGTACTTC,CASRTGARYEQYF
TRBJ2-7,14,NA,few,TRBV5-1,TGCGCCAGCAGCTTGGGGCAGAAGTACGTCGAGCAGTACTTC,CASSLGQKYVEQYF
TRBJ1-2,13,TRBD1,NA,TRBV11-3,TGTGCCAGCAGCTGGGGGACAGCCTATGGCTACACCTTC,CASSWGTAYGYTF
TRBJ1-1,12,NA,NA,TRBV24-1,TGTGCCACCAGTGATCCCGACACTGAAGCTTTCTTT,CATSDPDTEAFF
TRBJ2-2,16,TRBD1,few,TRBV4-1,TGCGCCAGCAGGCAGGAAGGACAGGGGTCCACCGGGGAGCTGTTTTTT,CASRQEGQGSTGELFF
TRBJ2-3,15,TRBD2,NA,TRBV4-2,TGTGCCAGCAGCCCCCAGGCGGGGGGGACAGATACGCAGTATTTT,CASSPQAGGTDTQYF
TRBJ2-2,15,NA,few,TRBV11-2,TGTGCCAGCAGCTTGTACAGTGCGAACACCGGGGAGCTGTTTTTT,CASSLYSANTGELFF
TRBJ2-3,16,NA,many,TRBV7-2,TGTGCCAGCAGCGGCTCTAGCACGATAGGGACAGATACGCAGTATTTT,CASSGSSTIGTDTQYF
TRBJ2-7,16,TRBD1,many,TRBV4-1,TGCGCCAGCAGCCAAGACCCCGGGACAGGTTACAACGAGCAGTACTTC,CASSQDPGTGYNEQYF
TRBJ1-1,16,TRBD1,few,TRBV7-8,TGTGCCAGCAGCTTATTGGGACAGGGGGCGTTGACTGAAGCTTTCTTT,CASSLLGQGALTEAFF
TRBJ1-6,14,NA,many,TRBV10-3,TGTGCCATCAGTCTACAGGGATTTAGTTCACCCCTCCACTTT,CAISLQGFSSPLHF
TRBJ2-5,14,NA,few,TRBV20-1,TGCAGTGCTACGGACTTCGCCCGGAAGGAGACCCAGTACTTC,CSATDFARKETQYF
TRBJ2-1,16,TRBD2,NA,TRBV7-9,TGTGCCAGCAGCTCTCTGGCTAGCGGGGGGAACAATGAGCAGTTCTTC,CASSSLASGGNNEQFF
TRBJ2-3,14,TRBD2,NA,TRBV10-3,TGTGCCAACGGGACTAGCGCCGGCACAGATACGCAGTATTTT,CANGTSAGTDTQYF
TRBJ2-7,11,NA,many,TRBV20-1,TGCAGTGCTAGAACCCACTACGAGCAGTACTTC,CSARTHYEQYF